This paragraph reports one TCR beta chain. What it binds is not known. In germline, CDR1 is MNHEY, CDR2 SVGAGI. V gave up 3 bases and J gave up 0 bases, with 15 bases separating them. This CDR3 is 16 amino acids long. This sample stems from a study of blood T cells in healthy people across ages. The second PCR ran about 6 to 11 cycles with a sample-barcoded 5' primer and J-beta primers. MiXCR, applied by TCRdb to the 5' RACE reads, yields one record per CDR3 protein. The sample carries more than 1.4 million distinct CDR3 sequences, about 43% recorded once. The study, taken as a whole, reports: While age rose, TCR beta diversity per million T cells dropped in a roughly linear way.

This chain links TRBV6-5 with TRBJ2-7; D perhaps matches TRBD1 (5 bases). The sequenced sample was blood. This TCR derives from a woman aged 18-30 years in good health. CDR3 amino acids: CASSYRGLQGSYEQYF. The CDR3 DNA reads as TGTGCCAGCAGTTATAGAGGTTTGCAGGGCTCCTACGAGCAGTACTTC.